Given below is one T cell receptor (beta chain) in context. Its antigen is unidentified. Germline V gene sequence: CDR1 SGHAT, CDR2 FQNNGV. The ends were cut back, 5 bases at V and 8 bases at J, with 11 bases in the middle. The CDR3 has 12 residues. These data are taken from a study of cytomegalovirus exposure and HLA in healthy donors. Study-level points and caveats: The authors enumerated some 170 TCR beta chains as linked to cytomegalovirus.

Researchers ran the PCR with 60 Vbeta and 13 Jbeta primers. Some clones are missing from TCRdb's copy, which holds only in-frame ones; the method was immunoSEQ multiplex PCR. This table has approximately 140,000 clones, 55% to 75% appearing once. The chain carries TRBV11-2 and TRBJ2-3, with D maybe TRBD2 (5 bases). The source is a woman between 55 and 75 years old in good health and CMV-seropositive. Sequencing was carried out using PBMCs. The CDR3 bases are TGTGCCAGCAGCGAAAACGGGGTTACGCAGTATTTT. It translates to CASSENGVTQYF.